The text below deals with one TCR beta chain. These data originate in a study of blood T cell repertoires in COVID-19. TCRdb's copy holds only in-frame clones and misses some; the assay was immunoSEQ multiplex PCR. Here the sample spans around 170,000 clones, 70% to 85% being singletons. Each participant's cohort was designated according to participant-reported clinical history. Two negative PCRs, clearance, or symptom resolution characterized the recovered Cohort 3 donors. The CDR3 has 13 residues. V gave up 5 bases and J gave up 0 bases, with 8 bases separating them. V gene TRBV12-3 or TRBV12-4 combines with J gene TRBJ2-7; a possible D gene is TRBD1 (6 bases). Material: PBMCs or T cells enriched from blood (not recorded which). The sequence was collected from a man aged 45-65 years who had recovered from COVID-19. In DNA, the CDR3 is TGTGCCAGCAGTCCAGGGGCCTCCTACGAGCAGTACTTC. Translating gives CASSPGASYEQYF.